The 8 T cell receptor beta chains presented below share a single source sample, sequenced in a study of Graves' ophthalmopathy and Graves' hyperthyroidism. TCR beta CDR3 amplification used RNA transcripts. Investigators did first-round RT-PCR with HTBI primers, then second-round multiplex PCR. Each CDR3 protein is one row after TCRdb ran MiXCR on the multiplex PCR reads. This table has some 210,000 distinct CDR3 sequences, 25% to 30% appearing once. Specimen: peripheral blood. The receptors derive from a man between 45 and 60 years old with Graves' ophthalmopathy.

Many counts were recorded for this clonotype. In DNA, the CDR3 is TGTGCCAGCAGTTACTGGGGTGTAGCTGAAGCTTTCTTT. Protein sequence: CASSYWGVAEAFF. V usage is TRBV6-5 and J usage is TRBJ1-1; D gene unclear. The CDR3 covers 13 residues. Trimming cost V 1 base and J 6 bases, with 9 bases left between them. Germline V CDR1 and CDR2: MNHEY, SVGAGI.

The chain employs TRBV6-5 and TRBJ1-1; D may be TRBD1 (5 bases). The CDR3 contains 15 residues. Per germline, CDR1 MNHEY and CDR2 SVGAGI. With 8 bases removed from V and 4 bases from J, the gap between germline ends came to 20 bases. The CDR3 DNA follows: TGTGCCAGCGGTTGGGGGGGAGTGGGCACCACTGAAGCTTTCTTT. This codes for CASGWGGVGTTEAFF.

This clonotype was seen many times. The CDR3 reads CASSPPFSLLAGDETQYF. The CDR3 nucleotides are TGTGCCAGCTCACCACCGTTCAGTCTCCTAGCGGGAGACGAGACCCAGTACTTC. The rearrangement joins TRBV18 to TRBJ2-5, with 10 bases identical to TRBD2. V dropped 0 bases and J dropped 5; count of bases not matched to a gene: 12. The germline V gene has CDR1 KGHSH and CDR2 LQKENI. This CDR3 is built from 18 residues.

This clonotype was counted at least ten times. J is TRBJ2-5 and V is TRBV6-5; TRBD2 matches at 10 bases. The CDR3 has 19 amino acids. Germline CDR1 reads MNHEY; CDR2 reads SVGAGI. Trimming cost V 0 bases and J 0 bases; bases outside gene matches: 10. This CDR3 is CASSYSRVAGGRYQETQYF. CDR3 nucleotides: TGTGCCAGCAGTTACTCCAGAGTAGCGGGAGGAAGGTACCAAGAGACCCAGTACTTC.

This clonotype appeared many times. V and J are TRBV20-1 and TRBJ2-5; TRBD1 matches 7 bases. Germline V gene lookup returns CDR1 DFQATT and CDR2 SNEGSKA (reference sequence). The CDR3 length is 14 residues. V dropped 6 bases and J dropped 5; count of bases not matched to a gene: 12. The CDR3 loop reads CSAPTGLRSETQYF. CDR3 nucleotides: TGCAGTGCCCCGACAGGGCTACGTTCGGAGACCCAGTACTTC.

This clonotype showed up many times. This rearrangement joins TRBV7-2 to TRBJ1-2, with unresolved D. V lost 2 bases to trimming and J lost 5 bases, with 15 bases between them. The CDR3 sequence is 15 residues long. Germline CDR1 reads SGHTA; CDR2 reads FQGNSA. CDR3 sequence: CASSLLGLPLYGYTF. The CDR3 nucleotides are TGTGCCAGCAGCTTACTCGGACTCCCGCTTTATGGCTACACCTTC.

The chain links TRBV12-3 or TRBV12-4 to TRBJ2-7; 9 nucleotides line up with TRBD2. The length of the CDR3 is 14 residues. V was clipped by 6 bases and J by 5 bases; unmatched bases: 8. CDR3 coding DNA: TGTGCCAGCAGCCCGGGACTAGCTCCCCACGAGCAGTACTTC. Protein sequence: CASSPGLAPHEQYF.

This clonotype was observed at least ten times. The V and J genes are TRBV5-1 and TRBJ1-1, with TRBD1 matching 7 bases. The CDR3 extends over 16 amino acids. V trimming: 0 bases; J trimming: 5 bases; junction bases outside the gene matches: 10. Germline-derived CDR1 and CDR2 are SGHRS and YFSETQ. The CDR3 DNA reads TGCGCCAGCAGCTTGGCCCCAACAGGGGAGGTAACTGAAGCTTTCTTT. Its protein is CASSLAPTGEVTEAFF.